This T cell receptor (beta chain) emerged from a study of blood T cell repertoires in COVID-19. Turning to the study itself: Researchers got acute and convalescent COVID-19 samples from the United States, Italy and Spain. PBMCs, B-cell-depleted T cells, or T cells were the source of the cDNA or gDNA that made up the material.

Recruitment covered 20 to 25 US areas and drew participants whose ages spanned roughly 18 to 89 years. Each recovered donor of Cohort 3 presented with two negative PCRs, clearance, or symptom resolution. Sequenced by immunoSEQ multiplex PCR; TCRdb stores in-frame clones only, minus some. The sample lists approximately 240,000 clones, under 95% seen once, with 1.9% in the top ten. Germline assignment: CDR1 MNHEY and CDR2 SMNVEV (reference sequence). V trimming: 7 bases; J trimming: 2 bases; junction bases outside the gene matches: 12. CDR3 length: 18 residues. V usage is TRBV27 and J usage is TRBJ1-5, with TRBD1 matching over 12 bases. The TCR originated in a woman between 18 and 29 years old who had recovered from COVID-19. Material: PBMCs or T cells enriched from blood (not recorded which). The CDR3 sequence: CASKGGTGGARGNQPQHF. The CDR3 bases are TGTGCCAGCAAGGGGGGGACAGGGGGCGCAAGGGGCAATCAGCCCCAGCATTTT.